This T cell receptor delta chain originates from a study of Vδ1+ human thymocytes. Sequences come from RNA converted to cDNA by reverse transcription. Pooled V-gene forward primers with one constant-region reverse primer generated the CDR3 amplicons by multiplex PCR. TCRdb called clones anew from the multiplex PCR reads with CATT. The table lists 50,000 to 60,000 delta-chain clones, about 14% of them singletons, with roughly 0.37% in the top ten. Whole-study findings and limits: Thymic TRG and TRD repertoires appeared highly polyclonal, with Gaussian CDR3 length distributions. Despite high sort purity, roughly 21% of thymic T cell receptor delta sequences were Vdelta2.

This clone is categorized as medium-sized (0.01 to 0.1%). Its antigen is not identified. The CDR3 consists of 14 residues. Germline V gene data show CDR1 as GEAIGNYY and CDR2 as EKD. The V and J ends lost 5 bases and 8 bases, in that order; junction bases with no gene match: 10. Material: Vdelta1+ gamma-delta thymocytes from the thymus. Noted subset: FACS-sorted CD3+ TCRalphabeta- TCRVdelta1+ TCRVdelta2- thymocytes. The TCR was taken from a girl under two years old who had congenital heart surgery. The gene calls are TRDV2 and TRDJ1; 10 bases agree with TRDD3. This CDR3 is CACAPRTGGLKLIF. The CDR3 region has the DNA TGTGCCTGTGCCCCCCGTACTGGGGGATTAAAACTCATCTTT.